The rows below give T cell receptor beta chains drawn from one sample of a study of blood T cell repertoires in COVID-19. Data came from immunoSEQ multiplex PCR; TCRdb stores just in-frame clones and leaves some out. This table has 55,000 to 65,000 clones, roughly 82% appearing once. The specimen sequenced was peripheral blood. These receptor sequences come from a woman aged 55-69 years with acute or convalescent COVID-19. The CDR3 runs from the conserved cysteine through the conserved F or W. The D gene is left open where the match is weak. Size tells how often a clone was seen (once, few, many) or the class of an expanded clone, and some rows leave it out.

cdr3_nt cdr3_aa d_call clone_size j_call v_call
TGTGCCAGCAGGAGACTGACAGGGAGCTACGAGCAGTACTTC CASRRLTGSYEQYF TRBD1 NA TRBJ2-7 TRBV6-5
TGTGCAAGTCGCGCGGACAGGGCTTTGAACACTGAAGCTTTCTTT CASRADRALNTEAFF NA NA TRBJ1-1 TRBV12-2
TGTGCCAGTAGTATTGCGGTAGACACCGGGGAGCTGTTTTTT CASSIAVDTGELFF NA NA TRBJ2-2 TRBV19
TGTGCCAGCAGTCCTGACACCTACTATGGCTACACCTTC CASSPDTYYGYTF NA NA TRBJ1-2 TRBV12-3/TRBV12-4
TGTGCCAGTAGTACCGGACAGGGGGCGAACACTGAAGCTTTCTTT CASSTGQGANTEAFF TRBD1 once TRBJ1-1 TRBV19
TGTGCCAGCAGCTTAGTAGGGGTTTCCGATCAGCCCCAGCATTTT CASSLVGVSDQPQHF NA few TRBJ1-5 TRBV7-2
TGCGCCAGCAGCCAAGTCAGGGTTACTCGGCCCCAGCATTTT CASSQVRVTRPQHF NA NA TRBJ1-5 TRBV4-1
TGCGCCAGCAGCTTGCCGGCGGGGGGGGCAGATACGCAGTATTTT CASSLPAGGADTQYF TRBD2 NA TRBJ2-3 TRBV5-1
TGTGCCAGTAGTAGAGGAACAGGGGCTAGCAATCAGCCCCAGCATTTT CASSRGTGASNQPQHF TRBD1 NA TRBJ1-5 TRBV19
TGTGCCAGCAGCCAAGAAGGGCAGGGGCGAAACACCATATATTTT CASSQEGQGRNTIYF NA NA TRBJ1-3 TRBV3-1/TRBV3-2
TGTGCCAGCAACCAGGGCGGAGCCTATGGCTACACCTTC CASNQGGAYGYTF NA once TRBJ1-2 TRBV2